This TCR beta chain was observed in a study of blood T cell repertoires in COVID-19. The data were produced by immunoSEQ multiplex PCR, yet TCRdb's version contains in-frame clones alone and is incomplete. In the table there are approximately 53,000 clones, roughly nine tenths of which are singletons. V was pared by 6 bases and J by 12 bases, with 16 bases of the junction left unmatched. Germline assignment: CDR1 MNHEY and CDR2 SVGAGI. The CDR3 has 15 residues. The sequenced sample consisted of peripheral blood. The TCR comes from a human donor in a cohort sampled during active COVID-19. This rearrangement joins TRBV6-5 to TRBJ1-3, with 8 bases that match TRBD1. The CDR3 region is CASRPAGTGLKSIYF. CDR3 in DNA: TGTGCCAGCAGGCCAGCCGGGACAGGATTAAAGAGCATATATTTT.